The 29 T cell receptor beta chains listed next were all sequenced from one sample in a study of shared clonotypes between healthy human individuals (dated by TCRdb to between 2020 and 2021). Receptor amplification or capture employed the immunoSEQ multiplex PCR assay. In TCRdb, the immuneACCESS table is reduced to in-frame sequences with V and J assigned. These tables do not hold every clone; where another copy was compared, an unresolved V gene accounts for under half, and the others remain unexplained. The sample includes roughly 590,000 clones, with less than 97% observed a single time. Of the sample, roughly 0.1% falls within the top ten clones. For the CD8 naive samples, CD45RO-negative cells were positively selected for CCR7, yielding a CD45RA+CCR7+ population from which TemRA cells were excluded. The specimen sequenced was naive CD8+ T cells sorted from blood. The label giving this sample's cell subset or site can be read as: CD45RA+CCR7+. All receptors come from a woman in her twenties or thirties in good health.

The chain recombines TRBV15 with TRBJ2-7, with a possible D match to TRBD1 (6 bases). The CDR3 sequence is 14 residues long. V was pared by 2 bases and J by 2 bases, with 10 bases between. Germline CDR1 is LNHNV and CDR2 is YYDKDF (reference sequence). The chain's CDR3 is CATSRIGGTYEQYF. As DNA, the CDR3 is TGTGCCACCAGCAGAATAGGGGGTACCTACGAGCAGTACTTC.

The chain joins TRBV4-1 to TRBJ2-7; D possibly corresponds to TRBD2 (7 bases). This CDR3 comprises 15 residues. V lost 1 base to trimming and J lost 4 bases, with 14 bases between them. Germline loops: CDR1 MGHRA, CDR2 YSYEKL. The CDR3 loop reads CASSQVASGQYEQYF. CDR3 nucleotide sequence: TGCGCCAGCAGCCAAGTCGCTAGCGGACAGTACGAGCAGTACTTC.

This rearrangement joins TRBV28 to TRBJ1-4; the D gene is possibly TRBD1 (5 bases). This CDR3 spans 15 amino acids. Germline lookup yields CDR1 MDHEN and CDR2 SYDVKM. V was trimmed by 5 bases and J by 8 bases, leaving 18 bases between them. CDR3 in DNA: TGTGCCAGCAGTGGAGTGGGGGGGATTAAGGAAAAACTGTTTTTT. This translates into CASSGVGGIKEKLFF.

The V call is TRBV2, the J call TRBJ2-5, with unresolved D. The closer fit of TRBJ2-7 to the DNA end suggests the J call may be wrong. The CDR3 is made up of 12 amino acids. Germline V gives CDR1 SNHLY, CDR2 FYNNEI. The CDR3 loop reads CASLGGLHEQYF. The CDR3 coding sequence is TGTGCCAGCCTGGGTGGCCTCCACGAGCAGTACTTC.

The genes are TRBV11-2 and TRBJ1-2, with D tentatively TRBD1 (5 bases). Germline values: CDR1 SGHAT, CDR2 FQNNGV. The V end was cut by 2 bases, the J end by 0 bases, with 16 bases between. The CDR3 is 17 residues long. CDR3: CASSLLGQAGTNYGYTF. The CDR3 DNA is TGTGCCAGCAGCTTACTCGGCCAGGCAGGGACTAACTATGGCTACACCTTC.

This clone was observed a single time. The chain carries TRBV6-5 and TRBJ1-2, with D possibly matching TRBD1 (5 bases). This CDR3 has 14 residues. V lost 0 bases, J lost 3 bases, and 8 bases lay in between. Germline lookup yields CDR1 MNHEY and CDR2 SVGAGI. CDR3 DNA sequence: TGTGCCAGCAGTTACTCCGGGGCCTACTATGGCTACACCTTC. Translating gives CASSYSGAYYGYTF.

The rearrangement joins TRBV11-1 to TRBJ2-2; maybe TRBD2 (7 bases). Germline CDR1 is SGHAT and CDR2 is FQDESV (reference sequence). This CDR3 has 16 amino acids. V was shortened by 5 bases and J by 4 bases, with 17 bases between the two germline ends. The CDR3 nucleotides are TGTGCCAGCAGCCTCGGAGGGGGGGGCCCCACCGGGGAGCTGTTTTTT. Translating it yields CASSLGGGGPTGELFF.

As for this clone: This sample also contains other DNA sequences that code for the same CDR3. The genes are TRBV28 and TRBJ2-7; no definite D call. Per germline, CDR1 MDHEN and CDR2 SYDVKM. This CDR3 contains 13 residues. V was pared by 2 bases and J by 1 base, with 6 bases between. CDR3 in amino acids: CASSLNPSYEQYF. As DNA, the CDR3 is TGTGCCAGCAGTTTAAACCCATCCTACGAGCAGTACTTC.

The CDR3 protein is CASSPRSVVYNEQFF. CDR3 DNA sequence: TGTGCCAGCAGTCCAAGGTCGGTAGTCTACAATGAGCAGTTCTTC. This chain uses TRBV27 with TRBJ2-1; D remains ambiguous. The V end lost 5 bases, the J end lost 3 bases, and 14 bases lay between the germline ends. The CDR3 is made up of 15 amino acids. CDR1 MNHEY and CDR2 SMNVEV come from the germline V gene (reference sequence).

The rearrangement uses TRBV6-6 and TRBJ1-4; D is unclear. Per the germline V gene, CDR1 is MNHNY and CDR2 is SVGAGI (reference sequence). The CDR3 totals 15 residues. The ends were cut back, 5 bases at V and 4 bases at J, with 14 bases in the middle. Written as DNA, the CDR3 is TGTGCCAGCAGTCGGGGTGTGGGAGGTAATGAAAAACTGTTTTTT. Protein product: CASSRGVGGNEKLFF.

The gene calls are TRBV10-2 and TRBJ2-7; D perhaps matches TRBD2 (6 bases). The CDR3 loop spans 11 amino acids. V was clipped by 6 bases and J by 6 bases, with 9 bases between them. Germline loops: CDR1 WSHSY, CDR2 SAAADI. CDR3 bases: TGCGCCAGCAGGGGGGGACGCGAGCAGTACTTC. It is translated as CASRGGREQYF.

The J gene is TRBJ2-1, the V gene TRBV10-3, with 11 bases aligning to TRBD1. Germline V gene lookup returns CDR1 ENHRY and CDR2 SYGVKD. V was pared by 0 bases and J by 7 bases, with 5 bases of the junction left unmatched. The CDR3 extends over 16 amino acids. In nucleotides, the CDR3 is TGTGCCATCAGTGAGTCGAGGACAGGGGGCTGGAATGAGCAGTTCTTC. This translates into CAISESRTGGWNEQFF.

CDR3 nucleotides: TGTGCCAGCAGCTCCTCCGGGACGCCGGTCACTGAAGCTTTCTTT. Protein sequence: CASSSSGTPVTEAFF. The genes are TRBV13 and TRBJ1-1; D may be TRBD1 (5 bases). The CDR3 runs to 15 residues. CDR1 is PRHDT, CDR2 FYEKMQ, per germline (reference sequence). V was cut by 4 bases and J by 4 bases, with 16 bases left in between.

The chain has TRBV28 and TRBJ1-3; the D is unclear. The CDR3 sequence is 14 residues long. The V end was cut by 5 bases, the J end by 1 base, with 9 bases between. Germline assignment: CDR1 MDHEN and CDR2 SYDVKM. The CDR3 DNA follows: TGTGCCAGCAGTCTCGGGTTTTCTGGAAACACCATATATTTT. Encoded protein: CASSLGFSGNTIYF.

The rearrangement uses TRBV7-9 and TRBJ1-1; 9 nucleotides agree with TRBD1. Germline V CDR1 and CDR2: SEHNR, FQNEAQ (reference sequence). The CDR3 consists of 12 residues. The junction had 7 bases not matched to a gene; V was cut back by 5 bases and J by 12 bases. The CDR3 region has the DNA TGTGCCAGCAGCCCGGGACAGGGTAGTACTTTCTTT. Translating gives CASSPGQGSTFF.

In its sample, this clone was seen once. V gene TRBV7-9 combines with J gene TRBJ2-1; 10 nucleotides align to TRBD2. The CDR3 extends over 16 amino acids. The ends lost 2 bases at V and 5 bases at J; junction bases unmatched: 6. From germline, CDR1 is SEHNR and CDR2 FQNEAQ (reference sequence). The CDR3, as DNA: TGTGCCAGCAGCTTACCCCTAGCGGGAGTCCACAATGAGCAGTTCTTC. This encodes CASSLPLAGVHNEQFF.

V is TRBV27 and J is TRBJ2-7; D may match TRBD1 or TRBD2 (5 bases each). V was shortened by 5 bases and J by 2 bases, with 13 bases between the two germline ends. CDR1 is MNHEY, CDR2 SMNVEV, per germline (reference sequence). This CDR3 has 14 residues. In nucleotides, the CDR3 is TGTGCCAGCAGTATGTCCGGGACCACCTACGAGCAGTACTTC. Translating gives CASSMSGTTYEQYF.

The chain carries TRBV11-2 and TRBJ1-5; D is unresolved. V was cut by 1 base and J by 0 bases, with 7 bases left in between. Germline loops: CDR1 SGHAT, CDR2 FQNNGV. The CDR3 length is 15 residues. The CDR3 loop is CASSLGAHSNQPQHF. Here the CDR3 DNA reads TGTGCCAGCAGCTTAGGTGCTCATAGCAATCAGCCCCAGCATTTT.

V gene TRBV4-1 combines with J gene TRBJ2-7, with D perhaps TRBD1 (6 bases). The CDR3 runs to 15 residues. V dropped 0 bases and J dropped 5 bases, with 14 bases sitting between them. Germline assignment: CDR1 MGHRA and CDR2 YSYEKL. The CDR3 is CASSQEGAQGHEQYF. Here the CDR3 DNA reads TGCGCCAGCAGCCAAGAGGGGGCGCAGGGGCACGAGCAGTACTTC.

V gene TRBV2 combines with J gene TRBJ2-7, with D unresolved. The germline V and J ends were trimmed by 11 bases and 3 bases, with 17 bases remaining between them. Germline CDR1 SNHLY, CDR2 FYNNEI. CDR3 length: 13 residues. The CDR3 region is CAGKGMESYEQYF. The CDR3 nucleotides are TGTGCCGGCAAAGGGATGGAGAGCTACGAGCAGTACTTC.

In regard to this clone: The sample holds other DNA sequences that translate to the same CDR3. This sequence joins TRBV27 and TRBJ2-7; TRBD1 agrees at 11 bases. V lost 2 bases to trimming and J lost 5 bases; unmatched junction nucleotides: 2. The germline V gene encodes CDR1 MNHEY and CDR2 SMNVEV (reference sequence). The CDR3 sequence is 14 residues long. In DNA, the CDR3 is TGTGCCAGCAGTTTACGGACAGGGGGCAACGAGCAGTACTTC. Protein sequence: CASSLRTGGNEQYF.

The genes are TRBV19 and TRBJ2-7; maybe TRBD1 (6 bases). Germline values: CDR1 LNHDA, CDR2 SQIVND (reference sequence). This CDR3 comprises 13 residues. Trimming stripped 5 bases from V and 1 base from J, with 9 bases between. CDR3 sequence reads: CASSSGASYEQYF. The CDR3 bases are TGTGCCAGTAGTTCAGGGGCTTCCTACGAGCAGTACTTC.

The genes are TRBV21-1 and TRBJ2-1; the D call of TRBD2 is as the table states it, not checked on the DNA. TRBV21-1 is noted as a pseudogene. The CDR3 sequence is 18 residues long. CDR3 in amino acids: CASSTNSGILDSYNEQFF. In DNA form, the CDR3 reads TGTGCCAGCAGCACCAATAGCGGGATCCTAGACTCCTACAATGAGCAGTTCTTC.

The V call is TRBV27, the J call TRBJ2-3; D gene unclear. Per the germline V gene, CDR1 is MNHEY and CDR2 is SMNVEV (reference sequence). Trimming took 6 bases from V and 4 from J, leaving 20 bases between them. This CDR3 contains 16 residues. The CDR3 protein is CASRGGYQSFPDTQYF. CDR3 nucleotide sequence: TGTGCCAGCAGGGGCGGTTATCAGAGTTTCCCAGATACGCAGTATTTT.

V usage is TRBV6-6 and J usage is TRBJ2-1; TRBD2 is a possible D gene (5 bases). Germline V CDR1 and CDR2: MNHNY, SVGAGI (reference sequence). Trimming took off 5 bases at V and 5 bases at J, with 13 bases between the two ends. CDR3 length equals 14 residues. CDR3 nucleotides: TGTGCCAGCAGTCCCCGGGAATCAAACAATGAGCAGTTCTTC. This gives the protein CASSPRESNNEQFF.

V gene TRBV28 combines with J gene TRBJ1-1; tentative D call: TRBD1 (5 bases). Between the trimmed V and J ends, which lost 2 bases and 1 base, there was a span of 8 bases. The CDR3 contains 14 residues. Germline CDR1 and CDR2: MDHEN and SYDVKM. CDR3 region: CASSLQGWNTEAFF. In DNA form, the CDR3 reads TGTGCCAGCAGTTTACAGGGATGGAACACTGAAGCTTTCTTT.

The chain uses TRBV28 and TRBJ1-1; D remains ambiguous. This CDR3 spans 14 amino acids. The germline V gene has CDR1 MDHEN and CDR2 SYDVKM. V shed 3 bases and J shed 4 bases, with 12 bases lying between them. CDR3 sequence reads: CASSLGRRPTEAFF. Here the CDR3 DNA reads TGTGCCAGCAGTTTGGGCCGACGCCCCACTGAAGCTTTCTTT.

The V and J genes are TRBV11-2 and TRBJ2-7; TRBD1 matches at 7 bases. Germline-derived CDR1 and CDR2 are SGHAT and FQNNGV. The V segment lost 3 bases and the J segment 2 bases; nucleotides outside the gene matches: 10. This CDR3 has 16 residues. CDR3 amino acids: CASSFSGTGVTYEQYF. The CDR3, as DNA: TGTGCCAGCAGCTTCTCGGGAACAGGGGTCACCTACGAGCAGTACTTC.

V usage is TRBV28 and J usage is TRBJ2-7; D may be TRBD1 (5 bases). In germline, CDR1 is MDHEN, CDR2 SYDVKM. Trimming removed 3 bases from V and 1 base from J, with 13 bases in between. CDR3 length: 15 amino acids. CDR3 sequence reads: CASSFGRDRSYEQYF. The CDR3 region has the DNA TGTGCCAGCAGTTTTGGTAGAGACAGATCCTACGAGCAGTACTTC.